This TCR beta chain was retrieved from a study of T cell responses to AZD1222 COVID-19 vaccine. Study results and limitations: White British people made up most donors, females outnumbered males, and clonal diversity was possibly underestimated.

Data came from immunoSEQ multiplex PCR; TCRdb stores just in-frame clones and leaves some out. This repertoire shows over 130,000 clones, about nine tenths found once; its top ten account for 4.7%. In germline, CDR1 is LNHNV, CDR2 YYDKDF (reference sequence). This CDR3 contains 14 residues. Trimming cost V 4 bases and J 8 bases, with 17 bases left between them. With regard to this clone: Antigen unknown.

Material: peripheral blood, obtained on day 0 of AZD1222 vaccination. The receptor was isolated from an adult in good health. The J gene is TRBJ1-2, the V gene TRBV15, with D possibly being TRBD1 (6 bases). This chain's CDR3 is CATSNLTGQGGYTF. The CDR3 DNA sequence: TGTGCCACCAGCAATTTGACAGGCCAAGGAGGCTACACCTTC.